These T cell receptor beta chains were read from a single sample in a study of shared clonotypes between healthy human individuals. This table comes from immunoSEQ multiplex PCR, and its TCRdb copy is limited to in-frame clones, with some not included. The repertoire holds fewer than 400,000 clones, with roughly 70% as singletons. Material for sequencing was memory CD4+ T cells sorted from blood. The receptors originated from a man younger than 40 in good health. CDR3s leave out the opening cysteine and the closing phenylalanine or tryptophan. Each record gives: clone size, J gene, V gene, CDR3 protein. The size field is filled for only some rows; it gives once, few, many or a size class.

>few|TRBJ2-5|TRBV6-6
ASRVAGGSQETQY
>NA|TRBJ2-7|TRBV5-1
ASSLAGAGYEQY
>NA|TRBJ2-5|TRBV11-2
ASSLDGGNQETQY
>NA|TRBJ2-1|TRBV9
ASSVEGTSGETRVRGNEQF
>few|TRBJ2-7|TRBV4-3
ASSQYTPGDSYEQY
>NA|TRBJ1-5|TRBV6-1
ASSDGRPYSNQPQH
>few|TRBJ1-5|TRBV6-1
ASSRGQGLGQPQH
>NA|TRBJ2-4|TRBV6-1
ASSESTVAY
>NA|TRBJ2-3|TRBV7-6
ASSPWGLADTDTQY
>NA|TRBJ2-1|TRBV5-1
ASSLRIAGAHEQF
>few|TRBJ2-3|TRBV7-2
ASSFRQGGLKDTQY
>NA|TRBJ1-2|TRBV29-1
SVDDRGNYGYT
>NA|TRBJ1-2|TRBV13
ASSSSGTGVIYGYT
>few|TRBJ2-3|TRBV6-5
ASSYSRDRGTDTQY
>NA|TRBJ2-1|TRBV18
ASSPTISYNEQF
>NA|TRBJ2-3|TRBV18
ASSPSVTDTQY
>few|TRBJ2-5|TRBV18
ASSETRIGETQY
>NA|TRBJ2-3|TRBV15
ATSRDPRQGDTQY
>once|TRBJ2-5|TRBV30
AWQERETQY
>NA|TRBJ2-1|TRBV18
ASSPQEEQF
>NA|TRBJ2-1|TRBV5-1
ASSLGQIGVYNEQF
>NA|TRBJ2-2|TRBV9
ASSSHLGVGRRDTGELF
>once|TRBJ2-1|TRBV6-5
ASSYTVSNEQF
>NA|TRBJ2-2|TRBV4-1
ASSQEENTGELF
>few|TRBJ1-1|TRBV2
ASSTERTEAF
>NA|TRBJ1-1|TRBV5-8
ASRPRTGAEAF
>few|TRBJ2-2|TRBV7-9
ASSSPPAGELF
>NA|TRBJ2-5|TRBV7-6
ASSLGAGANGRETQY
>NA|TRBJ1-5|TRBV6-6
ASSYSPGAGNQPQH
>NA|TRBJ2-7|TRBV6-5
ASTNGGEQY
>once|TRBJ2-1|TRBV4-3
ASSQEGLGRVQGASEQF
>few|TRBJ1-6|TRBV7-2
ASSLGGILNSPLH
>few|TRBJ1-2|TRBV2
ASSPAGYGYT
>once|TRBJ1-2|TRBV10-3
AITPNGGYGYT
>NA|TRBJ2-2|TRBV28
ASSLWVGVNTGELF
>NA|TRBJ2-3|TRBV4-1
ASSQGLAGTDTQY
>NA|TRBJ2-3|TRBV6-1
ASSEAGAWSLDTQY
>NA|TRBJ2-7|TRBV11-1
ASSSAGVTYEQY
>NA|TRBJ2-1|TRBV7-2
ASSLLLEEQF
>NA|TRBJ2-1|TRBV19
AGQQLAGEQF
>NA|TRBJ2-1|TRBV7-3
ASSLSNEQF
>once|TRBJ2-4|TRBV19
ASSIPTISGTKAKNIQY
>few|TRBJ1-1|TRBV10-3
AIGRDRTEAF
>NA|TRBJ1-2|TRBV9
ASSVAQSYYYGYT
>many|TRBJ2-1|TRBV18
ASSTRPGTGGDEQF
>NA|TRBJ1-2|TRBV28
ASSPPGLMTYGYT
>NA|TRBJ2-7|TRBV7-9
ASSFYEQY
>few|TRBJ2-7|TRBV6-9
ASSPLGGQGPYEQY
>NA|TRBJ2-2|TRBV5-1
ASSWELGGTGELF
>NA|TRBJ1-1|TRBV7-2
ASSLDWDTEAF
>NA|TRBJ1-5|TRBV28
ASSLRTGNQPQH
>NA|TRBJ2-2|TRBV28
ASMDNRGMATGELF